Below are 6 T cell receptor beta chains sequenced from a single sample in a study of shared clonotypes between healthy human individuals. The method was immunoSEQ multiplex PCR; TCRdb's version includes in-frame clones alone and lacks a portion of them. The table includes more than 150,000 clones, roughly 93% detected once. Sequenced input: naive CD4+ T cells sorted from blood. Described subset: CD45RA+ positively selected. The receptors come from a young woman in good health.

The rearrangement joins TRBV9 to TRBJ2-3, with D possibly being TRBD1 or TRBD2 (6 bases each). The V and J ends lost 6 bases and 2 bases respectively, with 16 bases between them. Germline CDR1 and CDR2: SGDLS and YYNGEE. The CDR3 is 15 amino acids. Here the CDR3 reads CASTTTQGLTDTQYF. The CDR3 DNA follows: TGTGCCAGCACCACGACACAGGGACTCACAGATACGCAGTATTTT.

The chain carries TRBV5-1 and TRBJ1-1, with TRBD1 matching 9 bases. The germline V gene has CDR1 SGHRS and CDR2 YFSETQ. J was trimmed by 2 bases and V by 3 bases; bases with no gene match: 2. The CDR3 is 14 amino acids. CDR3 coding DNA: TGCGCCAGCAGCTCGACAGGGGGAAACACTGAAGCTTTCTTT. It encodes CASSSTGGNTEAFF.

The chain recombines TRBV11-3 with TRBJ2-7; TRBD2 aligns across 11 bases. This CDR3 has 18 amino acids. With 0 bases clipped from V and 2 bases from J, the junction kept 9 bases outside the gene matches. Germline V gene data show CDR1 as SGHNT and CDR2 as YENEEA. CDR3 nucleotides: TGTGCCAGCAGCTTAGAAATATACCTAGCGGGAGGCCCCTACGAGCAGTACTTC. It specifies CASSLEIYLAGGPYEQYF. The complete variable domain, with remaining parts taken from reference TRBV11-3 and TRBJ2-7, reads EAGVVQSPRYKIIEKKQPVAFWCNPISGHNTLYWYLQNLGQGPELLIRYENEEAVDDSQLPKDRFSAERLKGVDSTLKIQPAELGDSAVYLCASSLEIYLAGGPYEQYFGPGTRLTVT.

The chain links TRBV5-1 to TRBJ2-5; 9 positions match TRBD1. Germline V gene data show CDR1 as SGHRS and CDR2 as YFSETQ. This CDR3 spans 15 amino acids. The V segment lost 4 bases and the J segment 5 bases; nucleotides outside the gene matches: 9. As DNA, the CDR3 is TGCGCCAGCAGCCGGAGCGGACAGGGGAGGGAGACCCAGTACTTC. This translates into CASSRSGQGRETQYF.

V gene TRBV5-5 combines with J gene TRBJ1-5; 7 positions match TRBD1. This CDR3 is built from 14 residues. With 2 bases clipped from V and 5 bases from J, the junction kept 4 bases outside the gene matches. CDR1 is SGHKS, CDR2 YYEKEE, per germline (reference sequence). The CDR3 DNA follows: TGTGCCAGCAGCTTTCCAGGGGGGGATCAGCCCCAGCATTTT. This gives the protein CASSFPGGDQPQHF.

V gene TRBV5-1 combines with J gene TRBJ2-7; 11 nucleotides match TRBD2. Trimming took 0 bases from V and 2 from J; bases not matched to a gene: 1. The CDR3 covers 15 residues. Germline assignment: CDR1 SGHRS and CDR2 YFSETQ. The CDR3 loop is CASSLVAGGPYEQYF. CDR3 coding DNA: TGCGCCAGCAGCTTGGTAGCGGGAGGGCCCTACGAGCAGTACTTC.